A selection of T cell receptor beta chains follows, all from one sample in a study of Ad26.COV2.S vaccination and SARS-CoV-2 variants. Profiling relied on immunoSEQ multiplex PCR, and the TCRdb table lists in-frame clones only, not all of them. The sample records 500,000 or so clones, approximately 89% being singletons. The starting material was peripheral blood, obtained in a trial of Ad26.COV2.S vaccine versus placebo. The receptors were gathered from a person between 18 and 65 years old who received the Ad26.COV2.S COVID-19 vaccine or a placebo. Both conserved end residues are part of each CDR3. The D gene is left open where the match is weak. Part of the rows lack a size; the others show once, few, many or a class for expanded clones.

V gene	D gene	J gene	clone size	CDR3 protein	CDR3 DNA
TRBV20-1	.	TRBJ1-4	.	CSVSERVDEKLFF	TGCAGTGTTAGTGAGAGGGTGGATGAAAAACTGTTTTTT
TRBV5-6	.	TRBJ1-1	.	CASSLGDLNTEAFF	TGTGCCAGCAGCCTGGGGGACCTGAACACTGAAGCTTTCTTT
TRBV18	.	TRBJ1-1	.	CASSPFQGENTEAFF	TGTGCCAGCTCACCATTCCAGGGCGAAAATACTGAAGCTTTCTTT
TRBV19	.	TRBJ1-4	.	CASSIWKMYGGRGEKLFF	TGTGCCAGTAGTATTTGGAAGATGTACGGGGGTAGAGGTGAAAAACTGTTTTTT
TRBV15	.	TRBJ2-1	.	CATSRERTPYNEQFF	TGTGCCACCAGCAGAGAACGGACGCCTTACAATGAGCAGTTCTTC
TRBV11-2	.	TRBJ2-3	.	CASSSPAGSDTQYF	TGTGCCAGCAGCTCCCCCGCGGGATCAGATACGCAGTATTTT
TRBV11-1	.	TRBJ2-3	.	CASSFYGTDTQYF	TGTGCCAGCAGCTTTTACGGCACAGATACGCAGTATTTT
TRBV2	.	TRBJ1-1	.	CASSAGGNTEAFF	TGTGCCAGCAGTGCCGGGGGGAACACTGAAGCTTTCTTT
TRBV10-3	TRBD1	TRBJ1-6	.	CAISDPGGFASPLHF	TGTGCCATCAGTGACCCAGGGGGGTTCGCGTCACCCCTCCACTTT
TRBV19	.	TRBJ2-5	.	CASSGETQYF	TGTGCCAGTAGTGGAGAGACCCAGTACTTC
TRBV6-1	.	TRBJ1-3	.	CASSEGYSGNTIYF	TGTGCCAGCAGTGAGGGATACTCTGGAAACACCATATATTTT
TRBV18	.	TRBJ1-1	.	CASSEGAEAFF	TGTGCCAGCTCAGAAGGGGCTGAAGCTTTCTTT
TRBV12-5	TRBD1	TRBJ1-2	once	CASGLVQGTGNYGYTF	TGTGCTAGTGGTTTGGTACAGGGGACAGGGAACTATGGCTACACCTTC
TRBV15	TRBD1	TRBJ1-2	.	CATSRDLTGEGIYGYTF	TGTGCCACCAGCAGAGACTTGACAGGGGAGGGTATCTATGGCTACACCTTC
TRBV5-4	TRBD1	TRBJ1-5	.	CASRSVTGTGPPLGNQPQHF	TGTGCCAGCAGATCAGTCACCGGGACAGGCCCCCCGTTGGGAAATCAGCCCCAGCATTTT
TRBV7-9	TRBD1	TRBJ1-2	.	CASSLSTGEGGYTF	TGTGCCAGCAGCTTATCTACAGGGGAAGGTGGCTACACCTTC
TRBV18	.	TRBJ2-2	.	CASSPPGTINTGELFF	TGTGCCAGCTCACCGCCAGGGACAATTAACACCGGGGAGCTGTTTTTT
TRBV28	.	TRBJ1-5	.	CASNTGSQPQHF	TGTGCCAGCAACACAGGGTCCCAACCCCAGCATTTT
TRBV6-2/TRBV6-3	.	TRBJ2-6	.	CASSYAGSGANVLTF	TGTGCCAGCAGTTACGCCGGGTCTGGGGCCAACGTCCTGACTTTC